This T cell receptor beta chain is from a study of early T cells in non-severe SARS-CoV-2 infection. Overall study: Unpaired chains resulted from sequencing bulk RNA of unsorted whole blood. Overall study findings and caveats: Matching with VDJdb favored anti-spike CD8 responses (missing private and CD4 specificities).

There are 12 residues in the CDR3. V lost 2 bases to trimming and J lost 7 bases, with 5 bases between them. TCRdb redid the calling of the 5' RACE reads with MiXCR, one entry per CDR3 protein. Of 20,000 to 25,000 distinct CDR3 sequences listed, about 5% are singletons. As to this clonotype: Antigen: not known.

This TCR was recovered from an adult who was a healthcare worker with PCR-confirmed SARS-CoV-2 infection or an uninfected control (not recorded which). The sequenced sample was whole blood. The chain is built from TRBV12-3 or TRBV12-4 and TRBJ2-2, with D uncertain. The CDR3 loop is CASSLPDGELFF. For the CDR3, the DNA is TGTGCCAGCAGTTTACCGGACGGGGAGCTGTTTTTT.